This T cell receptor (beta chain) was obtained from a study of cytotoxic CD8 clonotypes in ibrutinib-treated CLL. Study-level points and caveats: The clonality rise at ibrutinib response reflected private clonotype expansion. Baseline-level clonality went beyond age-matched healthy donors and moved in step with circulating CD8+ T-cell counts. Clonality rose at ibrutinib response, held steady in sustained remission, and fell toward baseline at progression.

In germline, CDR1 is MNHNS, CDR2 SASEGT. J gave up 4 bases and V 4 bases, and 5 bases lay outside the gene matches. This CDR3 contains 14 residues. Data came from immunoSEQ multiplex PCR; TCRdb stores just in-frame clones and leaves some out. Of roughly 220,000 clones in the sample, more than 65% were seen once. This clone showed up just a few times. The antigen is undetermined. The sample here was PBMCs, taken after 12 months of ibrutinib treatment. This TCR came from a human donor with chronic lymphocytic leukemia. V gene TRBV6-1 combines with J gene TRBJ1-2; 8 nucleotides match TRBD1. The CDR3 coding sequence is TGTGCCAGCAGTGTCAGGGGGCTCGGCTATGGCTACACCTTC. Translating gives CASSVRGLGYGYTF.